The sample holds a few counts of the clone carrying this TCR beta chain. Its matching antigen is unknown. Bulk TCR libraries were made with methods that had been previously described and with listed TCR primers. One entry per CDR3 protein results from TCRdb running MiXCR on the PCR reads. The data show about half a million distinct CDR3 sequences, with 20% to 25% seen just once and 0.7% to 0.95% held by the top ten. These data are taken from a study of molecular identifiers for immune sequencing clone quantification. Whole-study findings and limits: Clonotypes surpassing 20 RNA copies contained over 98% of effector molecules, versus under 1% in naive cells.

The CDR3 extends over 14 amino acids. Looked up from germline, CDR1 is SGHDT and CDR2 is YYEEEE. The V end lost 3 bases, the J end lost 0 bases, and 10 bases lay between the germline ends. The V call is TRBV5-6, the J call TRBJ2-7, with D unclear. The sample consisted of naive CD8+ T cells from blood, with Jurkat cell RNA spiked in. Described subset: FACS-sorted CD8+CD4-CCR7+CD45RA+ naive T cells. The receptor was isolated from a human donor in good health. Some libraries in this study had Jurkat cell RNA spiked in. The CDR3 loop is CASSSTENSYEQYF. CDR3 bases: TGTGCCAGCAGCTCGACCGAGAACTCCTACGAGCAGTACTTC. Complete variable domain (other parts from reference TRBV5-6 and TRBJ2-7): DAGVTQSPTHLIKTRGQQVTLRCSPKSGHDTVSWYQQALGQGPQFIFQYYEEEERQRGNFPDRFSGHQFPNYSSELNVNALLLGDSALYLCASSSTENSYEQYFGPGTRLTVT.